The T cell receptor beta chain described here comes from a study of cytomegalovirus exposure and HLA in healthy donors. The V gene's germline CDR1 is SQVTM and CDR2 ANQGSEA. V shed 5 bases and J 3 bases; nucleotides not matched to a gene: 2. CDR3 size: 14 residues. PCR involved 60 Vbeta and 13 Jbeta primers. Repertoires were generated with immunoSEQ multiplex PCR, while TCRdb's copy carries only in-frame clones and drops some. This sample carries over 150,000 clones, 65% to 80% of them seen once, and the ten largest clones take about 4.6%. The chain is built from TRBV29-1 and TRBJ2-1; TRBD2 matches 12 bases. The sample taken for sequencing was PBMCs. The sequence was collected from a man aged 35 to 55 in good health and CMV-seronegative. The CDR3: CSVPSGGGYNEQFF. The DNA of the CDR3 is TGCAGCGTTCCTAGCGGGGGGGGCTACAATGAGCAGTTCTTC.